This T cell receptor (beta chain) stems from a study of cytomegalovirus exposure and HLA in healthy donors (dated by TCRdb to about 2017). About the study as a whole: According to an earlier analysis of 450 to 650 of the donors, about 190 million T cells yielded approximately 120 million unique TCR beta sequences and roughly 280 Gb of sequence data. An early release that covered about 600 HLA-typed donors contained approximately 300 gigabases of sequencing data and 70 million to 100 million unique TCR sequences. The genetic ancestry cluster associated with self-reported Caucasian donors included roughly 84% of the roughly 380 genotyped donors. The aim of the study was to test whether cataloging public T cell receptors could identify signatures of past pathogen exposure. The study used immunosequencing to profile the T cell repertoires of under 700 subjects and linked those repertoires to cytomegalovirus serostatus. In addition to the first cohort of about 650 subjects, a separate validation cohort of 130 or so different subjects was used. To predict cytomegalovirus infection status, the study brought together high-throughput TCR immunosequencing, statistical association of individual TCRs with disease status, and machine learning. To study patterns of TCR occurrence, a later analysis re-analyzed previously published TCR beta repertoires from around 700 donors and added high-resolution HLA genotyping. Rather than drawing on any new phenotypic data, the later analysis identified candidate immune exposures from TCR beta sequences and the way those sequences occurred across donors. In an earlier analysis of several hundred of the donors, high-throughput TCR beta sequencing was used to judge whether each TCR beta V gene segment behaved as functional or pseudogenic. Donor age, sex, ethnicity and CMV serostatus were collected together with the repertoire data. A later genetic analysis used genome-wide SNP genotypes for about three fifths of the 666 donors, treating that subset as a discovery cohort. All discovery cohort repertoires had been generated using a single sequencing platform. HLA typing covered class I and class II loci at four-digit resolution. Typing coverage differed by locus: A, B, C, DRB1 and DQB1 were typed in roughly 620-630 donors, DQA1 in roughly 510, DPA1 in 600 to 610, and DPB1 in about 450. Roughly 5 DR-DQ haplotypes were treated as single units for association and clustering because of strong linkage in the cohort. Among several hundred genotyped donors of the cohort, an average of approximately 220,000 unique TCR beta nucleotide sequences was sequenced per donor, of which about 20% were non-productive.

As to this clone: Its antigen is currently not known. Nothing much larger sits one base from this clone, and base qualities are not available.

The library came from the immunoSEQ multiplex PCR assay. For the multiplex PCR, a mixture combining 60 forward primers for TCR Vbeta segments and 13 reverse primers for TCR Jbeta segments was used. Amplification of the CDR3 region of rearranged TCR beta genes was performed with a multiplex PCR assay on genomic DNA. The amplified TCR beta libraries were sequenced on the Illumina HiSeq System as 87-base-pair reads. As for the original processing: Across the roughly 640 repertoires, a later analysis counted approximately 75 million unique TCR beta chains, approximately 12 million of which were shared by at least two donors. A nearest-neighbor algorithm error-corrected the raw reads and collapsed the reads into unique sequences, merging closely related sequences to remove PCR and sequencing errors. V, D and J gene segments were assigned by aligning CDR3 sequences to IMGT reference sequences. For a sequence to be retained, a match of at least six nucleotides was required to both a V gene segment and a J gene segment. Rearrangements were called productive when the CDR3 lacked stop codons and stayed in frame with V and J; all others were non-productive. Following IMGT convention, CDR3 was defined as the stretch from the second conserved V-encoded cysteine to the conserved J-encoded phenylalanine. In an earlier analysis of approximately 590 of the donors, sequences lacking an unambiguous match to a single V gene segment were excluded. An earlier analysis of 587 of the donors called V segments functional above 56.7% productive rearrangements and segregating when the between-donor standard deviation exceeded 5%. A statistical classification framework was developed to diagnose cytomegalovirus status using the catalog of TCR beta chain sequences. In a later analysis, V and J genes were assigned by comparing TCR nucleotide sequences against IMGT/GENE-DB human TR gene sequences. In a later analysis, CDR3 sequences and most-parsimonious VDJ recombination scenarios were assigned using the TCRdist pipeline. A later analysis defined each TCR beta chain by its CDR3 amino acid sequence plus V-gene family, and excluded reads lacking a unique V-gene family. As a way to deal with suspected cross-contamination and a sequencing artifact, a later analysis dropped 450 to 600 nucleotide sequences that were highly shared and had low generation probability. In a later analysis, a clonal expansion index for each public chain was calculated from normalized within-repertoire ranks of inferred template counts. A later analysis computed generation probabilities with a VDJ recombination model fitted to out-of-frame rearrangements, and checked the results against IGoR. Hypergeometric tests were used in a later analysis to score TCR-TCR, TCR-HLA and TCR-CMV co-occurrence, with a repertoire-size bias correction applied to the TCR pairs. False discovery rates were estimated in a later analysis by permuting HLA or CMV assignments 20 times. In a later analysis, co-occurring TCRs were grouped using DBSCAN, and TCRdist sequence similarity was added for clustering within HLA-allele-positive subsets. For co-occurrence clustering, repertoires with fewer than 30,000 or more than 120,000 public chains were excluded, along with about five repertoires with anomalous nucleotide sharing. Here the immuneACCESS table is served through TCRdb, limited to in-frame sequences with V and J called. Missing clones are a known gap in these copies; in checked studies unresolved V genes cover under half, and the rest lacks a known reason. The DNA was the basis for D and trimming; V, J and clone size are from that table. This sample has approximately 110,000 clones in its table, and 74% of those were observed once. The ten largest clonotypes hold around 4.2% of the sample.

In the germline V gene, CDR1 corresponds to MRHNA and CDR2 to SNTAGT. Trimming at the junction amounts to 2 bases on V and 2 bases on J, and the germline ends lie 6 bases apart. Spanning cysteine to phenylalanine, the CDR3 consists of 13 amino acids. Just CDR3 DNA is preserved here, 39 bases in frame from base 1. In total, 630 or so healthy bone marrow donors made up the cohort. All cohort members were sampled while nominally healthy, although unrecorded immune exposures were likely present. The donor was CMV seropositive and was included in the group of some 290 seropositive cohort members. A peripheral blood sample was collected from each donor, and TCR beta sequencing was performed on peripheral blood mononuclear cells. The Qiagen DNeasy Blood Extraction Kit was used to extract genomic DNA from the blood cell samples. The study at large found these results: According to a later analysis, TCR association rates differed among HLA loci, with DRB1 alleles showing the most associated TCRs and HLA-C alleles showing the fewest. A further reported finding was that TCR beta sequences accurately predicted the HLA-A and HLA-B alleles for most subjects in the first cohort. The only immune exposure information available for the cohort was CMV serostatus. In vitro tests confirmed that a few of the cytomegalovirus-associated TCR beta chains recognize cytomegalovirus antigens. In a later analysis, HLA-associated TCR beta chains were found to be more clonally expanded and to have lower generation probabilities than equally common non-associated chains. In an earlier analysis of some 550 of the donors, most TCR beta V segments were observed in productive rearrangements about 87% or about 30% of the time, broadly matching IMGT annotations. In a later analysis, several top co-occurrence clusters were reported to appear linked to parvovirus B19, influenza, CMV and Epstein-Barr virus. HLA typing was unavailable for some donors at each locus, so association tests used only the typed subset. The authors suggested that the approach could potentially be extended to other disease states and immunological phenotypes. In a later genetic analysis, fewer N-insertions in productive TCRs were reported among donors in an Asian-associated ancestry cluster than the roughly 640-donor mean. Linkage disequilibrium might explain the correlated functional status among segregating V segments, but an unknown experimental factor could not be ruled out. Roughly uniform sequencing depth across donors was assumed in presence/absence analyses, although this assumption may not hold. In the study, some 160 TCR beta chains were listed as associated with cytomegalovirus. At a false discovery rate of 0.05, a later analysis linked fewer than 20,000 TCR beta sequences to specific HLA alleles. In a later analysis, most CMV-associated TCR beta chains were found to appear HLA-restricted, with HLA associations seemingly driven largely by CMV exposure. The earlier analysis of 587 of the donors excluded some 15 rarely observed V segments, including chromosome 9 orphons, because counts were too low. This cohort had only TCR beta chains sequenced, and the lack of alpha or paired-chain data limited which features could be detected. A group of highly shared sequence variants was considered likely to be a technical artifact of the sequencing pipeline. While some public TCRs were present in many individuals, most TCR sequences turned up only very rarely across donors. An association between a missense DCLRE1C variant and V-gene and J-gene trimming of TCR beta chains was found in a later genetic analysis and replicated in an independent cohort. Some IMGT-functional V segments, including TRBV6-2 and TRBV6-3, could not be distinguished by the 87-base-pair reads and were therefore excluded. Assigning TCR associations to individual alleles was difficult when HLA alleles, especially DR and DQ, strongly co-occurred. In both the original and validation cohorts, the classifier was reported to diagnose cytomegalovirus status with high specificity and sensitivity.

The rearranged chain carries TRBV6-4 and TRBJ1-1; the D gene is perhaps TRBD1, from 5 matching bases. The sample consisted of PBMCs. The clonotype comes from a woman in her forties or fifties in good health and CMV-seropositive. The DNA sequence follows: TGTGCCAGCAGTGACCAGGGAAACACTGAAGCTTTCTTT. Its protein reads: CASSDQGNTEAFF.